The clone carrying this T cell receptor beta chain was seen more than once but under ten times. V lost 5 bases and J lost 7, with 8 bases in between. CDR1 and CDR2 from the germline V gene are MDHEN and SYDVKM. There are 11 residues in the CDR3. The data belong to a study of blood T cell repertoires in COVID-19. Only in-frame clones appear in the TCRdb table, and some are missing; sequencing was by immunoSEQ multiplex PCR. The sample shows 350,000 to 550,000 clones, roughly 90% of them seen only once. The chain has TRBV28 and TRBJ1-1; D unclear. What was sequenced was peripheral blood. This TCR came from a woman younger than 45 with acute or convalescent COVID-19. Here the CDR3 reads CASSNGGEAFF. The CDR3 region has the DNA TGTGCCAGCAGTAACGGCGGTGAAGCTTTCTTT.